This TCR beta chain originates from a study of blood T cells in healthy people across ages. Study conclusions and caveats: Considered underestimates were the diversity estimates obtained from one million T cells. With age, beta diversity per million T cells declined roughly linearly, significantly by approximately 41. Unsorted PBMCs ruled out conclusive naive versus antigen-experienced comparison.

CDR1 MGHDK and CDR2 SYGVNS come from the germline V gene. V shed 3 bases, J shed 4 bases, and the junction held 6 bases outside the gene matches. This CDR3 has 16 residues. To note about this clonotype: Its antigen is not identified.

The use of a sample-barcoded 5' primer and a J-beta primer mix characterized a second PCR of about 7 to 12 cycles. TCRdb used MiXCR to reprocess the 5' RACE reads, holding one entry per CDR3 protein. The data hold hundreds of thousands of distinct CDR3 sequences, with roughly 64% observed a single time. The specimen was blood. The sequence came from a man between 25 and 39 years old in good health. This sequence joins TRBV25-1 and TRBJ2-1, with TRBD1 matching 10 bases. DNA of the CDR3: TGTGCCAGCAGTGACTGGGGGACAGGGGAGTACAATGAGCAGTTCTTC. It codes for CASSDWGTGEYNEQFF.